Listed below are T cell receptor beta chains from one sample, sequenced in a study of control samples from healthy donors and cancer patients. Generated by immunoSEQ multiplex PCR, the TCRdb table keeps only in-frame clones and is missing some. The sample yields around 20,000 clones, around 83% seen once. Sequencing input: PBMCs. The receptors were gathered from a man of 80 years or more with head and neck cancer. Both conserved end residues are part of each CDR3. The D gene is left open where the match is weak. The size of a clone is reported for some rows only, either as once, few or many, or as a class for expanded clones.

J gene	V gene	clone size	D gene	CDR3 protein	CDR3 DNA
TRBJ1-4	TRBV7-6	-	-	CASSWGPTTNEKLFF	TGTGCCAGCAGCTGGGGGCCCACAACTAATGAAAAACTGTTTTTT
TRBJ1-1	TRBV15	-	-	CATSFRGGNTEAFF	TGTGCCACCAGCTTTCGGGGGGGGAACACTGAAGCTTTCTTT
TRBJ2-7	TRBV23-1	-	TRBD1	CASSQGTGTGHEQYF	TGCGCCAGCAGTCAAGGAACCGGGACAGGGCACGAGCAGTACTTC
TRBJ2-2	TRBV7-2	-	TRBD2	CASSLALAGGGELFF	TGTGCCAGCAGCTTAGCACTAGCGGGAGGCGGGGAGCTGTTTTTT
TRBJ2-7	TRBV28	-	-	CASSLNLAVLSYEQYF	TGTGCCAGCAGTTTAAATTTAGCGGTCCTCTCCTACGAGCAGTACTTC
TRBJ2-1	TRBV7-2	-	TRBD1	CASSLRGGNNEQFF	TGTGCCAGCAGCTTAAGAGGGGGCAACAATGAGCAGTTCTTC
TRBJ1-3	TRBV12-3/TRBV12-4	-	-	CASEQSSGNTIYF	TGTGCCAGCGAACAGAGCTCTGGAAACACCATATATTTT
TRBJ2-2	TRBV10-3	-	-	CAISANPGHGGNGELFF	TGTGCCATCAGTGCTAACCCGGGACACGGGGGTAACGGGGAGCTGTTTTTT
TRBJ2-2	TRBV11-2	-	-	CASSRRADNTGELFF	TGTGCCAGCAGCCGGAGGGCGGACAACACCGGGGAGCTGTTTTTT
TRBJ1-5	TRBV7-2	-	TRBD1	CASSRDRAQPQHF	TGTGCCAGCAGCCGCGACAGGGCGCAGCCCCAGCATTTT
TRBJ1-1	TRBV6-5	-	TRBD1	CARTGMKDTEAFF	TGTGCCAGGACAGGGATGAAGGACACTGAAGCTTTCTTT
TRBJ1-1	TRBV3-1/TRBV3-2	-	-	CASSFGQFMNTEAFF	TGTGCCAGCAGTTTCGGACAGTTCATGAACACTGAAGCTTTCTTT
TRBJ2-7	TRBV21-1	-	-	CASSNPTRETSGRFSYEQYF	TGTGCCAGCAGCAACCCCACACGAGAGACTAGCGGGAGGTTCTCCTACGAGCAGTACTTC
TRBJ2-1	TRBV27	-	-	CASSQEGQREFF	TGTGCCAGCAGCCAGGAGGGGCAGAGGGAGTTCTTC
TRBJ1-2	TRBV29-1	-	TRBD1	CSVPTGGNGYTF	TGCAGCGTCCCGACAGGGGGAAATGGCTACACCTTC
TRBJ1-5	TRBV19	once	TRBD1	CASSIAPGGESNQPQHF	TGTGCCAGTAGTATAGCCCCAGGGGGGGAGAGCAATCAGCCCCAGCATTTT